These 13 T cell receptor beta chains were sequenced from one sample in a study of siplizumab effects on memory and regulatory T cells. Here immunoSEQ multiplex PCR was the method, and the copy in TCRdb shows in-frame clones only, minus some. The sample has about 120,000 clones, over 85% seen once. Sequences were obtained from CD4+ T cells sorted from blood. The source is a human donor in good health.

The gene calls are TRBV7-9 and TRBJ1-2; D not resolved. The CDR3 covers 14 residues. CDR1 and CDR2 (germline): SEHNR, FQNEAQ (reference sequence). Between the trimmed V and J ends, which lost 5 bases and 2 bases, there was a span of 12 bases. The CDR3 DNA sequence: TGTGCCAGCAGCGTAGGGCTCAGAAACTATGGCTACACCTTC. Translated, it gives CASSVGLRNYGYTF.

V gene TRBV12-5 combines with J gene TRBJ2-3; 12 bases map to TRBD2. Germline lookup yields CDR1 LGHNT and CDR2 FRNRAP. The V segment lost 7 bases and the J segment 5 bases; nucleotides outside the gene matches: 7. This CDR3 region has 15 residues. The CDR3 loop reads CASAATSGGRDTQYF. CDR3 in DNA: TGTGCTAGTGCCGCGACTAGCGGGGGAAGAGATACGCAGTATTTT.

Here the CDR3 reads CASRPGLAGETQYF. CDR3 DNA: TGTGCCAGCAGACCCGGACTAGCGGGAGAGACCCAGTACTTC. This sequence joins TRBV6-5 and TRBJ2-5, with 11 positions matching TRBD2. The V gene's germline CDR1 is MNHEY and CDR2 SVGAGI. Trimming cost V 6 bases and J 4 bases; bases outside gene matches: 4. There are 14 residues in the CDR3.

V and J are TRBV5-1 and TRBJ2-1; 8 bases map to TRBD2. Unmatched junction bases numbered 11, after V lost 1 base and J lost 8 bases. The CDR3 covers 16 residues. Germline V gene sequence: CDR1 SGHRS, CDR2 YFSETQ. The CDR3 nucleotides are TGCGCCAGCAGCTTGCAAAGCGGGGGCCGAGGGGATGAGCAGTTCTTC. Translation: CASSLQSGGRGDEQFF.

This chain links TRBV9 with TRBJ2-5, with a tentative D call TRBD2 (6 bases). V lost 4 bases and J lost 5, with 15 bases in between. Germline CDR1 reads SGDLS; CDR2 reads YYNGEE. This CDR3 is 14 amino acids long. CDR3 in amino acids: CASSPRLGSETQYF. For the CDR3, the DNA is TGTGCCAGCAGCCCCCGACTAGGATCGGAGACCCAGTACTTC. The variable domain in full, with the rest retrieved from reference TRBV9 and TRBJ2-5, is DSGVTQTPKHLITATGQRVTLRCSPRSGDLSVYWYQQSLDQGLQFLIQYYNGEERAKGNILERFSAQQFPDLHSELNLSSLELGDSALYFCASSPRLGSETQYFGPGTRLLVL.

The rearrangement joins TRBV7-3 to TRBJ2-5; D is unclear. Germline V gene data show CDR1 as SGHTA and CDR2 as FQGTGA. Trimming removed 5 bases at V and 2 bases at J, with 12 bases between. The CDR3 loop spans 14 amino acids. The CDR3 loop reads CASSMGSAQETQYF. DNA of the CDR3: TGTGCCAGCAGCATGGGGTCAGCACAAGAGACCCAGTACTTC.

V is TRBV5-1 and J is TRBJ2-3, with D uncertain. The germline V gene encodes CDR1 SGHRS and CDR2 YFSETQ. V gave up 2 bases and J gave up 2 bases, with 9 bases separating them. CDR3 length: 14 residues. CDR3 nucleotide sequence: TGCGCCAGCAGCTTAAAGGGATACACAGATACGCAGTATTTT. Translating gives CASSLKGYTDTQYF.

The V call is TRBV27, the J call TRBJ2-7; possible D gene TRBD1, 5 bases. CDR3 length equals 12 residues. Germline V gives CDR1 MNHEY, CDR2 SMNVEV (reference sequence). Trimming removed 3 bases from V and 10 bases from J, with 13 bases in between. Here the CDR3 DNA reads TGTGCCAGCAGTTTCACCCGACAGCGACAGTACTTC. Encoded protein: CASSFTRQRQYF.

This chain joins TRBV27 and TRBJ1-5; D is possibly TRBD1 (5 bases). The ends were cut back, 4 bases at V and 10 bases at J, with 8 bases in the middle. CDR1 and CDR2 (germline): MNHEY, SMNVEV (reference sequence). The CDR3 extends over 11 amino acids. The CDR3 nucleotides are TGTGCCAGCAGTTCTGGGGGACCCCAGCATTTT. This gives the protein CASSSGGPQHF.

This clone was recorded once. This chain connects TRBV9 to TRBJ2-3, with D hard to call. Trimming left V 5 bases short and J 6 bases short, with 7 bases between. The CDR3 is made up of 11 amino acids. Germline V gene lookup returns CDR1 SGDLS and CDR2 YYNGEE. CDR3 in DNA: TGTGCCAGCAGTCTTAGGGATACGCAGTATTTT. It yields the protein CASSLRDTQYF.

The chain couples TRBV11-3 to TRBJ2-1, with a possible D match to TRBD2 (6 bases). The germline V gene has CDR1 SGHNT and CDR2 YENEEA. The CDR3 sequence is 18 residues long. The ends were cut back, 3 bases at V and 4 bases at J, with 22 bases in the middle. CDR3 sequence reads: CASSFYVGSLGAYNEQFF. In DNA form, the CDR3 reads TGTGCCAGCAGCTTCTACGTCGGGAGCCTGGGCGCATACAATGAGCAGTTCTTC.

The gene calls are TRBV10-1 and TRBJ2-5; no definite D call. The V and J ends lost 0 bases and 5 bases respectively, with 4 bases between them. CDR3 length: 12 amino acids. Per germline, CDR1 WNHNN and CDR2 SYGVQD (reference sequence). The chain's CDR3 is CASSESGETQYF. The CDR3 DNA is TGCGCCAGCAGTGAGTCGGGGGAGACCCAGTACTTC.

The genes are TRBV10-3 and TRBJ1-5; D is ambiguous. Trimming removed 4 bases at V and 0 bases at J, with 13 bases between. Germline V CDR1 and CDR2: ENHRY, SYGVKD. CDR3 length equals 16 residues. The CDR3 loop is CAISASFLGSNQPQHF. CDR3 DNA sequence: TGTGCCATCAGTGCCTCTTTTCTCGGTAGCAATCAGCCCCAGCATTTT.